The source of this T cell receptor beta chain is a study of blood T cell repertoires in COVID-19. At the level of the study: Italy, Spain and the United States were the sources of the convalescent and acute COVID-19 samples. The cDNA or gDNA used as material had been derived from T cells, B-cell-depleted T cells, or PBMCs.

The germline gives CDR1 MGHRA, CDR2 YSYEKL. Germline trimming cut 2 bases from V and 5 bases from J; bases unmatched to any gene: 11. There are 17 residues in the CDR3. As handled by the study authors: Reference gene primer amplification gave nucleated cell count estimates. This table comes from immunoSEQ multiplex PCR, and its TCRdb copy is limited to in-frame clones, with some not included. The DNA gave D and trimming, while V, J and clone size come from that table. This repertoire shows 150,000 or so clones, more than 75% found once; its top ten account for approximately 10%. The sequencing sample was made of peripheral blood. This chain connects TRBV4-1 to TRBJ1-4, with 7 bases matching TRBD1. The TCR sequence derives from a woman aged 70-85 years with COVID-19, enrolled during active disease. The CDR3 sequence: CASSQRAPGQSNEKLFF. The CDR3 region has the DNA TGCGCCAGCAGCCAAAGGGCCCCGGGACAGTCAAATGAAAAACTGTTTTTT.